Below are 16 T cell receptor beta chains sequenced from a single sample in a study of shared clonotypes between healthy human individuals. Only in-frame clones appear in the TCRdb table, and some are missing; sequencing was by immunoSEQ multiplex PCR. Of under 2.5 million clones listed, under 95% are singletons. The sequencing sample was made of naive CD4+ T cells from PBMCs. Subset: CD45RA+ positively selected. The receptor set was obtained from a man between 18 and 35 years old in good health. Some clones in this sample may be carry-over from other donors' samples.

The chain employs TRBV19 and TRBJ1-5; D gene ambiguous. This CDR3 has 15 residues. V lost 4 bases to trimming and J lost 1 base, with 11 bases between them. Looked up from germline, CDR1 is LNHDA and CDR2 is SQIVND (reference sequence). The CDR3, as DNA: TGTGCCAGTAGTACCCGCGCAGGAAGCAATCAGCCCCAGCATTTT. It is translated as CASSTRAGSNQPQHF.

V usage is TRBV10-3 and J usage is TRBJ2-3; 9 positions match TRBD2. The CDR3 runs 12 residues. The J segment lost 6 bases and the V segment lost 11 bases, leaving 6 bases of the junction unmatched. Germline V gene lookup returns CDR1 ENHRY and CDR2 SYGVKD. The chain's CDR3 is CAGASGKDTQYF. CDR3 nucleotide sequence: TGTGCCGGGGCTAGCGGGAAGGATACGCAGTATTTT.

This clone was counted a single time. V usage is TRBV11-3 and J usage is TRBJ1-3; D may be TRBD1 (5 bases). This CDR3 contains 15 residues. V was trimmed by 5 bases and J by 2 bases, leaving 13 bases between them. From germline, CDR1 is SGHNT and CDR2 YENEEA. Here the CDR3 DNA reads TGTGCCAGCAGCCATGGGGCAGGGCCTGGAAACACCATATATTTT. This gives the protein CASSHGAGPGNTIYF.

V and J are TRBV14 and TRBJ2-5; a weak D match, TRBD2 (6 bases). CDR1 and CDR2 (germline): SGHDN, FVKESK. The CDR3 is 18 amino acids. Trimming took off 3 bases at V and 3 bases at J, with 23 bases between the two ends. In DNA form, the CDR3 reads TGTGCCAGCAGCCATAAGCCCCCTTTCTGGGAGGCTGAAGAGACCCAGTACTTC. Its translation is CASSHKPPFWEAEETQYF.

V and J are TRBV19 and TRBJ1-4; D is ambiguous. V was clipped by 4 bases and J by 0 bases, with 12 bases between them. This CDR3 spans 16 amino acids. Germline V CDR1 and CDR2: LNHDA, SQIVND (reference sequence). The CDR3 nucleotides are TGTGCCAGTAGTAATCCTTCAACGGCAACTAATGAAAAACTGTTTTTT. Its protein is CASSNPSTATNEKLFF.

CDR3 sequence: CASSLIGGGMVSEQYF. CDR3 coding DNA: TGTGCCAGCAGTTTAATCGGCGGGGGAATGGTGAGCGAGCAGTACTTC. V is TRBV28 and J is TRBJ2-7; the match to TRBD2 covers 7 bases. Trimming took 2 bases from V and 6 from J; bases not matched to a gene: 13. Germline V gene sequence: CDR1 MDHEN, CDR2 SYDVKM. This CDR3 region has 16 residues.

The rearrangement joins TRBV4-1 to TRBJ1-3; D gene ambiguous. Germline V gene sequence: CDR1 MGHRA, CDR2 YSYEKL. V gave up 1 base and J gave up 0 bases, with 16 bases separating them. CDR3 length equals 18 residues. The CDR3 loop reads CASSQGRARSLSGNTIYF. The DNA of the CDR3 is TGCGCCAGCAGCCAAGGGCGGGCCCGCAGCCTCTCTGGAAACACCATATATTTT.

This chain joins TRBV5-1 and TRBJ2-1; 12 nucleotides align to TRBD2. The CDR3 is 19 amino acids. With 6 bases clipped from V and 0 bases from J, the junction kept 13 bases outside the gene matches. The germline gives CDR1 SGHRS, CDR2 YFSETQ. The CDR3 sequence is CASTGGSTSGRYSYNEQFF. CDR3 bases: TGCGCCAGCACAGGGGGATCTACTAGCGGGAGGTACTCCTACAATGAGCAGTTCTTC.

J is TRBJ2-7 and V is TRBV7-2, with D unclear. The germline V gene encodes CDR1 SGHTA and CDR2 FQGNSA. V was pared by 2 bases and J by 4 bases, with 12 bases between. The CDR3 spans 14 residues. CDR3 sequence reads: CASSLRSSGYEQYF. The CDR3 DNA follows: TGTGCCAGCAGCTTAAGGTCTTCGGGTTACGAGCAGTACTTC.

V is TRBV4-1 and J is TRBJ2-7, with 7 positions matching TRBD1. CDR3 length equals 17 residues. Germline CDR1 MGHRA, CDR2 YSYEKL. After removal of 0 bases from V and 1 base from J, the junction contained 9 bases not matched to a gene. CDR3 bases: TGCGCCAGCAGCCAAGATAACGGCAGGGGGAGATCCTACGAGCAGTACTTC. It yields the protein CASSQDNGRGRSYEQYF.

V usage is TRBV30 and J usage is TRBJ2-7; D is perhaps TRBD1 (5 bases). This CDR3 region has 13 residues. Trimming pared 5 bases from V and 3 bases from J, leaving 14 bases between. The germline V gene encodes CDR1 GTSNPN and CDR2 SVGIG (reference sequence). As DNA, the CDR3 is TGTGCCTGGCATCGGCAGGGTAGCTACGAGCAGTACTTC. Amino acids: CAWHRQGSYEQYF.

This sequence joins TRBV6-1 and TRBJ2-5; D is perhaps TRBD1 (6 bases). CDR3 length: 14 residues. The germline V and J ends were trimmed by 6 bases and 4 bases, with 15 bases remaining between them. Germline loops: CDR1 MNHNS, CDR2 SASEGT. The CDR3 loop is CASRASGAGETQYF. The CDR3 nucleotides are TGTGCCAGCAGGGCCTCAGGGGCCGGAGAGACCCAGTACTTC.

This chain joins TRBV2 and TRBJ1-3; TRBD1 matches 7 bases. CDR3 length: 17 residues. Germline trimming cut 7 bases from V and 0 bases from J; bases unmatched to any gene: 12. CDR1 and CDR2 (germline): SNHLY, FYNNEI. The DNA for the CDR3 is TGTGCCAGCACCAGCGGACAGGTGGGAAACTCTGGAAACACCATATATTTT. Translation: CASTSGQVGNSGNTIYF.

The chain couples TRBV7-2 to TRBJ2-4; 13 nucleotides agree with TRBD2. The germline V gene has CDR1 SGHTA and CDR2 FQGNSA. The CDR3 is made up of 18 amino acids. Trimming at V came to 1 base and at J to 5 bases, leaving 8 bases not matched to a gene. In DNA form, the CDR3 reads TGTGCCAGCAGCTTAGTAGGGTCGACTAGCGGGAGGCAAAACATTCAGTACTTC. It codes for CASSLVGSTSGRQNIQYF.

This clone has just one count. The chain links TRBV28 to TRBJ2-7, with TRBD2 matching over 8 bases. CDR3 length: 12 residues. Germline CDR1 and CDR2: MDHEN and SYDVKM. The junction had 3 bases not matched to a gene; V was cut back by 6 bases and J by 5 bases. CDR3 nucleotides: TGTGCCAGCAGCGGGAGGGTCCACGAGCAGTACTTC. Amino acid sequence: CASSGRVHEQYF.

This chain joins TRBV6-1 and TRBJ1-1; D is possibly TRBD1 (6 bases). V lost 7 bases and J lost 0, with 15 bases in between. The CDR3 totals 15 residues. The V gene's germline CDR1 is MNHNS and CDR2 SASEGT. The CDR3 protein is CASKGGGSMNTEAFF. The CDR3 DNA reads as TGTGCCAGCAAAGGGGGGGGAAGTATGAACACTGAAGCTTTCTTT.